The TCR beta chain described here comes from a study of CD8 T cells in ankylosing spondylitis. Overall study results and limits: A TCR beta motif of fewer than 10 highly homologous variants seemed to mark ankylosing spondylitis blood.

The V and J ends lost 2 bases and 6 bases respectively, with 23 bases between them. This CDR3 region has 18 residues. Germline V gives CDR1 MNHEY, CDR2 SVGAGI. A single record per CDR3 protein comes from TCRdb applying MiXCR to the 5' RACE reads. This sample has around 890,000 distinct CDR3 sequences, with roughly 12% found just once. This clonotype was counted many times. No antigen is known for it. This receptor was identified in a male donor with ankylosing spondylitis. Sequences were obtained from blood, either unsorted or a sorted T cell fraction (not recorded which). The chain has TRBV6-5 and TRBJ1-5; D is possibly TRBD1 (6 bases). DNA for the CDR3: TGTGCCAGCAGTTACCCCAATGATAGGGGGGCCCCCCGTCAGCCCCAGCATTTT. Protein sequence: CASSYPNDRGAPRQPQHF.